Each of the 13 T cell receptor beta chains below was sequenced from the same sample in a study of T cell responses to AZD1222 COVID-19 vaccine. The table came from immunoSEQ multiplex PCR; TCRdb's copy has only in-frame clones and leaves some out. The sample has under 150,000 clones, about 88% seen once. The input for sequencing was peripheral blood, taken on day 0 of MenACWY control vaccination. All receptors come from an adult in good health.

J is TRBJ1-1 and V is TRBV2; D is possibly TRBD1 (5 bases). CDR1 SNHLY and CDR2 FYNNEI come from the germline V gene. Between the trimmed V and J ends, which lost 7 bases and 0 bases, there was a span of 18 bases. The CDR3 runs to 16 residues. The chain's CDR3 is CASMGGSLSLNTEAFF. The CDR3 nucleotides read TGTGCCAGCATGGGGGGGAGTCTCTCTCTGAACACTGAAGCTTTCTTT. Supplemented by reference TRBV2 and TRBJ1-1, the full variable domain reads EPEVTQTPSHQVTQMGQEVILRCVPISNHLYFYWYRQILGQKVEFLVSFYNNEISEKSEIFDDQFSVERPDGSNFTLKIRSTKLEDSAMYFCASMGGSLSLNTEAFFGQGTRLTVV.

CDR3 nucleotide sequence: TGTGCCAGCAGCCGCGGAACCCAAGAGACCCAGTACTTC. Encoded protein: CASSRGTQETQYF. The J gene is TRBJ2-5, the V gene TRBV7-2; D not certain. The CDR3 totals 13 residues. V was pared by 5 bases and J by 1 base, with 8 bases between. CDR1 SGHTA and CDR2 FQGNSA come from the germline V gene.

The DNA for the CDR3 is TGTGCCAGCACGGGGCGGGCCAGGGGGGACGAGCAGTACTTC. Translating gives CASTGRARGDEQYF. The rearrangement uses TRBV28 and TRBJ2-7, with D tentatively TRBD1 (7 bases). V was trimmed by 7 bases and J by 5 bases, leaving 18 bases between them. CDR3 length: 14 amino acids. CDR1 is MDHEN, CDR2 SYDVKM, per germline.

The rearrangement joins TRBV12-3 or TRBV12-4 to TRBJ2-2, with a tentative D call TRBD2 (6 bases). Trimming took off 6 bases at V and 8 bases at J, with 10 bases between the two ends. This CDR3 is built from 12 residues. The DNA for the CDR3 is TGTGCCAGCAGGGGGACTCGAGGGGAGCTGTTTTTT. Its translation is CASRGTRGELFF.

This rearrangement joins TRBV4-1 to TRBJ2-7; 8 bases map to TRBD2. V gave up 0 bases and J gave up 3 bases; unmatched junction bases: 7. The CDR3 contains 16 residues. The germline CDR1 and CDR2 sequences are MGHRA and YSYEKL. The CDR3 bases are TGCGCCAGCAGCCAAGACTCCGGGACTAGACTCTACGAGCAGTACTTC. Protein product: CASSQDSGTRLYEQYF.

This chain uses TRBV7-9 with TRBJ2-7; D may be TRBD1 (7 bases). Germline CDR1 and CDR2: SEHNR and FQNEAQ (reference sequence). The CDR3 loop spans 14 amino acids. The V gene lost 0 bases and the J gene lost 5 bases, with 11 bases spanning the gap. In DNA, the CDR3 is TGTGCCAGCAGCTTAGCAGGCAGGGGGGACGAGCAGTACTTC. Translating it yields CASSLAGRGDEQYF.

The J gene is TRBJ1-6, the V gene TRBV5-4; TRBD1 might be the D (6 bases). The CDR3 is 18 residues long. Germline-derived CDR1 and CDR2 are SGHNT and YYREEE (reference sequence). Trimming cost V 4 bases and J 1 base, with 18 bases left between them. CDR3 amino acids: CASSPEGGLGSYNSPLHF. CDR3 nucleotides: TGTGCCAGCAGCCCGGAGGGGGGTCTGGGTTCCTATAATTCACCCCTCCACTTT.

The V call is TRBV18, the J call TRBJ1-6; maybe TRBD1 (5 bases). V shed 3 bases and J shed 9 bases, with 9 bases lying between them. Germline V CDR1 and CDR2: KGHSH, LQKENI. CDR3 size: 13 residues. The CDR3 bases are TGTGCCAGCTCACCCCAGGGTCCTTCACCCCTCCACTTT. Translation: CASSPQGPSPLHF.

The CDR3 DNA sequence: TGTGCCAGCAGCTCCCGGACAGCACAAGAGACCCAGTACTTC. Its protein product is CASSSRTAQETQYF. This sequence joins TRBV9 and TRBJ2-5, with D possibly TRBD1 on 6 matching bases. The germline V and J ends were trimmed by 4 bases and 2 bases, with 12 bases remaining between them. Germline V lookup: CDR1 SGDLS, CDR2 YYNGEE. The length of the CDR3 is 14 residues.

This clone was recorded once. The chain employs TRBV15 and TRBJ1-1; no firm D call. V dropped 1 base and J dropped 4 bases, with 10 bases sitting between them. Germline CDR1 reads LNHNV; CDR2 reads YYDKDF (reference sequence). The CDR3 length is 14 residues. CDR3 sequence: CATSRGRGSTEAFF. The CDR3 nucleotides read TGTGCCACCAGCAGAGGCCGGGGTAGCACTGAAGCTTTCTTT.

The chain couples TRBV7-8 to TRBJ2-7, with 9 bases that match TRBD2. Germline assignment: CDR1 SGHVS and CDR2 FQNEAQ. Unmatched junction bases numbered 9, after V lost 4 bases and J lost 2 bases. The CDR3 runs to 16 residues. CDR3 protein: CASSSVVTSGAYEQYF. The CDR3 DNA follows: TGTGCCAGCAGCTCAGTGGTGACTAGCGGCGCCTACGAGCAGTACTTC.

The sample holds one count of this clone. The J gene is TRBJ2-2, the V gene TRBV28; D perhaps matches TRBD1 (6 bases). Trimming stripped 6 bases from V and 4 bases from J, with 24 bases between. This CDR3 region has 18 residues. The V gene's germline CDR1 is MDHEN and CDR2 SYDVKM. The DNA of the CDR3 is TGTGCCAGCAGCCCTGGACTCGGACAGAGCGGATTCACCGGGGAGCTGTTTTTT. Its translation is CASSPGLGQSGFTGELFF.

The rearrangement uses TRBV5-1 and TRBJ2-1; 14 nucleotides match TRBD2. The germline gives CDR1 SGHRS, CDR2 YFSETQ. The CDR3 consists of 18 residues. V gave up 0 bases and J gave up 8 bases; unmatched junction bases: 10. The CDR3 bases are TGCGCCAGCAGCTTGGAGGCATCGGGACTAGCGGGAGATCATGAGCAGTTCTTC. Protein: CASSLEASGLAGDHEQFF.